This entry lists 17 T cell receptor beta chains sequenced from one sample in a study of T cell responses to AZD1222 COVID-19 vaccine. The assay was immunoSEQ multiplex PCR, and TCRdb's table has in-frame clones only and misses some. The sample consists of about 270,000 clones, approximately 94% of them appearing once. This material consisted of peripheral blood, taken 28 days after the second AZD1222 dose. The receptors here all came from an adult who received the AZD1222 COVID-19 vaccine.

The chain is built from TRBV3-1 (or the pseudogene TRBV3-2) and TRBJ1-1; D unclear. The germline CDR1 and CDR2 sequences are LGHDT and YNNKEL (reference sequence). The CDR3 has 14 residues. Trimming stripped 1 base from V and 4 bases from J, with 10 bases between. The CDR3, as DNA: TGTGCCAGCAGCCAAGGGGAGTCGGCCACTGAAGCTTTCTTT. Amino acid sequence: CASSQGESATEAFF.

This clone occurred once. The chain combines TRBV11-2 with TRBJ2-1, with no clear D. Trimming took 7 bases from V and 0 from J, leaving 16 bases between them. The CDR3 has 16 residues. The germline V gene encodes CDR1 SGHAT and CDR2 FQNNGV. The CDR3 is CASTPGAGSSYNEQFF. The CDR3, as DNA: TGTGCCAGCACTCCAGGAGCTGGAAGCTCCTACAATGAGCAGTTCTTC. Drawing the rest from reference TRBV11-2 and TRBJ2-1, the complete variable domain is EAGVAQSPRYKIIEKRQSVAFWCNPISGHATLYWYQQILGQGPKLLIQFQNNGVVDDSQLPKDRFSAERLKGVDSTLKIQPAKLEDSAVYLCASTPGAGSSYNEQFFGPGTRLTVL.

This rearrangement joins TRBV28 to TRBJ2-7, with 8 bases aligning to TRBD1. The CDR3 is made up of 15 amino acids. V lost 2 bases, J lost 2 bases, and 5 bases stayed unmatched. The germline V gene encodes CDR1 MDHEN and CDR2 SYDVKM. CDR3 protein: CASSLMDRETYEQYF. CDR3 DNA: TGTGCCAGCAGTTTAATGGACAGGGAAACCTACGAGCAGTACTTC.

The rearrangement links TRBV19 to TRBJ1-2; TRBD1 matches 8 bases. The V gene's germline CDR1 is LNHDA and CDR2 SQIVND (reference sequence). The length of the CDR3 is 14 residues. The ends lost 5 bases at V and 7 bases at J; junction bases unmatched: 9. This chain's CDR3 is CASSFRQGAPGYTF. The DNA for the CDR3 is TGTGCCAGTAGTTTCCGGCAGGGGGCGCCTGGCTACACCTTC.

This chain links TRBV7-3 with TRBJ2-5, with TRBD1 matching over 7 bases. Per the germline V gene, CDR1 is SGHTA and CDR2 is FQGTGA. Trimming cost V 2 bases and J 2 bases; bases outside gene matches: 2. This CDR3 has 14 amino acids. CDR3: CASSLGRGQETQYF. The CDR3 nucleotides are TGTGCCAGCAGCTTAGGCAGGGGGCAAGAGACCCAGTACTTC.

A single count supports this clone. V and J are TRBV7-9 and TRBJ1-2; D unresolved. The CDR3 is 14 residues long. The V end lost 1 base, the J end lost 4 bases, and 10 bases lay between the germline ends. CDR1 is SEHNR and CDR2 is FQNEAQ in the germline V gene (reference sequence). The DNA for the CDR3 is TGTGCCAGCAGCTTAGAGTTGGTCTTCTATGGCTACACCTTC. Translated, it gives CASSLELVFYGYTF.

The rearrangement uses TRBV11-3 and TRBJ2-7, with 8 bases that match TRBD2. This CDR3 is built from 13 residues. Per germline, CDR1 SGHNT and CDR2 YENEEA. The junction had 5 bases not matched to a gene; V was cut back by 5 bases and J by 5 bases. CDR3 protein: CASSTGTRHEQYF. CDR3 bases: TGTGCCAGCAGCACCGGGACTAGGCACGAGCAGTACTTC.

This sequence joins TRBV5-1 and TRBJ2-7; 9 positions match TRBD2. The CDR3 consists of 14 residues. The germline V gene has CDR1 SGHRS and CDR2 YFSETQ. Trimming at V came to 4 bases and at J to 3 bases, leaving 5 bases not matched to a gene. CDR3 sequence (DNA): TGCGCCAGCAGCCCCCTTAGCGGGAGCTACGAGCAGTACTTC. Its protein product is CASSPLSGSYEQYF.

CDR3 bases: TGTGCCAGCAGCCAAGATTTGAACACTGAAGCTTTCTTT. Translated, it gives CASSQDLNTEAFF. The chain links TRBV3-1 (or the pseudogene TRBV3-2) to TRBJ1-1; no definite D call. Trimming cost V 0 bases and J 0 bases, with 2 bases left between them. The CDR3 has 13 residues. Germline CDR1 reads LGHDT; CDR2 reads YNNKEL (reference sequence).

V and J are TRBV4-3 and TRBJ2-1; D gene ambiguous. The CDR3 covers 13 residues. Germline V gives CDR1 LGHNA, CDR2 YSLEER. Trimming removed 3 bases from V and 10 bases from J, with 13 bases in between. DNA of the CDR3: TGCGCCAGCAGCCATCCCCGGGCGCGAGAGCAGTTCTTC. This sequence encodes CASSHPRAREQFF.

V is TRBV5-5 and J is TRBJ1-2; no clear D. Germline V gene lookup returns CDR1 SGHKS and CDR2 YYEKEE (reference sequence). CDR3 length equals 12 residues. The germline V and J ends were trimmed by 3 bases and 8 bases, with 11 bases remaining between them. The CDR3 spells CASSSGLLGYTF. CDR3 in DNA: TGTGCCAGCAGCTCGGGCCTCCTGGGCTACACCTTC.

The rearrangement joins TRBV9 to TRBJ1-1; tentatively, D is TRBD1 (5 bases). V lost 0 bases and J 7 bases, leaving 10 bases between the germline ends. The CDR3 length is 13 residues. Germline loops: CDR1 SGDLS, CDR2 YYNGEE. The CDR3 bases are TGTGCCAGCAGCGTAGGGCAGGGAAGTGAAGCTTTCTTT. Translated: CASSVGQGSEAFF.

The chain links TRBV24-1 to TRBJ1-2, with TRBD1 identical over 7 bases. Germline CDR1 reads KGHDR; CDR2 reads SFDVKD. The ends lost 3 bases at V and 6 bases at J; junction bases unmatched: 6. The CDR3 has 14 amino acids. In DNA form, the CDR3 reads TGTGCCACCAGTGATACCCAGGGGGAGCATGGCTACACCTTC. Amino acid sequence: CATSDTQGEHGYTF.

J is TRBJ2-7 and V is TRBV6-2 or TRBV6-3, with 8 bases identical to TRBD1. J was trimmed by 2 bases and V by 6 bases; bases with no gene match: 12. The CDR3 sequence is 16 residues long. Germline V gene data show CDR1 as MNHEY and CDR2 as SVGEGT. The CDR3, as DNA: TGTGCCAGCAGCCGCCCCGGGACAGGTTCCGCCTACGAGCAGTACTTC. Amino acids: CASSRPGTGSAYEQYF.

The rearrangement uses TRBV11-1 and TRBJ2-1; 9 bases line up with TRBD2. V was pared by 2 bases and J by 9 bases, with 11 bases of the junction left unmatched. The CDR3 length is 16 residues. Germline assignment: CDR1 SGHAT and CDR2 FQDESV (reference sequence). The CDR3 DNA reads TGTGCCAGCAGCTTACCGGGCGGGGGGGCCGGCGGTGAGCAGTTCTTC. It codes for CASSLPGGGAGGEQFF.

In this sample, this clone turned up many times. This CDR3 is CASSQGTAVRYGYTF. Here the CDR3 DNA reads TGTGCCAGCAGTCAAGGGACTGCCGTTCGCTATGGCTACACCTTC. The rearrangement uses TRBV27 and TRBJ1-2, with D possibly TRBD1 on 5 matching bases. There are 15 residues in the CDR3. Per germline, CDR1 MNHEY and CDR2 SMNVEV (reference sequence). Trimming left V 5 bases short and J 4 bases short, with 17 bases between.

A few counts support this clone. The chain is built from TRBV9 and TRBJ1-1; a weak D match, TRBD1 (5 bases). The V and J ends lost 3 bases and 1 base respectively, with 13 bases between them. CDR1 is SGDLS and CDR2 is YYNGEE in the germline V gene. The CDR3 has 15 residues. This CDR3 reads CASSGRTGPNTEAFF. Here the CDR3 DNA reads TGTGCCAGCAGCGGACGGACGGGACCGAACACTGAAGCTTTCTTT. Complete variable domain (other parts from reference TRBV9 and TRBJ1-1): DSGVTQTPKHLITATGQRVTLRCSPRSGDLSVYWYQQSLDQGLQFLIQYYNGEERAKGNILERFSAQQFPDLHSELNLSSLELGDSALYFCASSGRTGPNTEAFFGQGTRLTVV.